The sequence of this T cell receptor beta chain was determined in a study of T cell responses to AZD1222 COVID-19 vaccine. Assay: immunoSEQ multiplex PCR; the TCRdb copy retains only in-frame clones and omits some. The sample lists approximately 76,000 clones; about 87% were seen once. Whole-study findings and limits: Spike-spanning, vaccine-associated CD4 TCRs were dominant at 160-218 and 743-854.

The CDR3 totals 14 residues. Germline assignment: CDR1 LGHNA and CDR2 YSLEER. V lost 2 bases to trimming and J lost 3 bases; unmatched junction nucleotides: 3. A remark on this clone: The target antigen is unknown.

The receptor comes from an adult in good health. Sequenced material: peripheral blood, taken on day 0 of AZD1222 vaccination. The chain couples TRBV4-3 to TRBJ2-5; 7 bases match TRBD1. CDR3 DNA: TGCGCCAGCAGCCAACGGGACAGAGAAGAGACCCAGTACTTC. Translation: CASSQRDREETQYF.